This T cell receptor (beta chain) was sequenced for a study of cytomegalovirus exposure and HLA in healthy donors. Overall study findings and caveats: A later analysis revealed that TCR association rates differed between HLA loci, peaking at DRB1 and bottoming out at HLA-C. A prior analysis recorded that most TCR beta V segments were productive about 87% or about 30% of the time.

In regard to this clone: Its antigen is still unknown.

V lost 5 bases and J lost 5; bases outside the gene matches: 5. In germline, CDR1 is GTSNPN, CDR2 SVGIG (reference sequence). The CDR3 is 13 amino acids. Amplification used 60 Vbeta primers and 13 Jbeta primers. The table came from immunoSEQ multiplex PCR; TCRdb's copy has only in-frame clones and leaves some out. The sample consists of about 130,000 clones, 60% to 85% of them appearing once. The V and J genes are TRBV30 and TRBJ1-4, with 7 bases lining up with TRBD1. This clonotype originated in a woman in her thirties or forties in good health and CMV-seronegative. Sequenced: PBMCs. The CDR3 protein is CAWGTVSNEKLFF. The CDR3 bases are TGTGCCTGGGGGACAGTTAGCAATGAAAAACTGTTTTTT. The full variable domain, completed using reference TRBV30 and TRBJ1-4, is SQTIHQWPATLVQPVGSPLSLECTVEGTSNPNLYWYRQAAGRGLQLLFYSVGIGQISSEVPQNLSASRPQDRQFILSSKKLLLSDSGFYLCAWGTVSNEKLFFGSGTQLSVL.